Below, 13 T cell receptor beta chains from the same sample are listed, as sequenced in a study of shared T cell receptors in the human thymus. Profiling relied on immunoSEQ multiplex PCR, and the TCRdb table lists in-frame clones only, not all of them. The repertoire holds about 710,000 clones, with about 90% as singletons. These data are also associated with another study on human thymus T cells.

Sample: thymocytes. The receptors here all came from a boy in the first two years of life with a congenital heart defect.

V is TRBV19 and J is TRBJ2-7, with TRBD1 as a possible D gene (6 bases). V was pared by 8 bases and J by 6 bases, with 14 bases between. Per the germline V gene, CDR1 is LNHDA and CDR2 is SQIVND (reference sequence). This CDR3 is 12 amino acids long. CDR3 sequence (DNA): TGTGCCAGTGGCGCCGTACAGGGCGAGCAGTACTTC. Its translation is CASGAVQGEQYF. The whole variable domain, remainder taken from reference TRBV19 and TRBJ2-7, is DGGITQSPKYLFRKEGQNVTLSCEQNLNHDAMYWYRQDPGQGLRLIYYSQIVNDFQKGDIAEGYSVSREKKESFPLTVTSAQKNPTAFYLCASGAVQGEQYFGPGTRLTVT.

Only one count was recorded for this clone. The chain recombines TRBV30 with TRBJ2-4; 8 bases match TRBD2. The CDR3 totals 19 residues. Germline lookup yields CDR1 GTSNPN and CDR2 SVGIG (reference sequence). After removal of 2 bases from V and 3 bases from J, the junction contained 18 bases not matched to a gene. The CDR3 loop is CAWSLNSGEESLFKNIQYF. DNA for the CDR3: TGTGCCTGGAGTTTGAATAGCGGGGAGGAAAGCTTATTCAAAAACATTCAGTACTTC. Looking up the rest from reference TRBV30 and TRBJ2-4 gives the full variable domain: SQTIHQWPATLVQPVGSPLSLECTVEGTSNPNLYWYRQAAGRGLQLLFYSVGIGQISSEVPQNLSASRPQDRQFILSSKKLLLSDSGFYLCAWSLNSGEESLFKNIQYFGAGTRLSVL.

The rearrangement links TRBV20-1 to TRBJ2-5, with unresolved D. The end of the DNA fits TRBJ2-7 better, so the J call may be wrong. In germline, CDR1 is DFQATT, CDR2 SNEGSKA (reference sequence). The CDR3 runs to 11 residues. The CDR3 spells CSARDGSEQYF. The CDR3 coding sequence is TGCAGTGCTAGAGATGGAAGCGAGCAGTACTTC.

The rearrangement uses TRBV6-1 and TRBJ1-1, with D possibly matching TRBD1 (5 bases). The CDR3 runs to 15 residues. V was trimmed by 2 bases and J by 5 bases, leaving 15 bases between them. CDR1 and CDR2 (germline): MNHNS, SASEGT. The CDR3 is CASSEKSGGRTEAFF. The DNA for the CDR3 is TGTGCCAGCAGTGAAAAATCCGGGGGAAGAACTGAAGCTTTCTTT.

This clone was seen only once. The V gene is TRBV7-9, the J gene TRBJ2-1, with TRBD2 matching over 13 bases. The length of the CDR3 is 16 residues. V was pared by 4 bases and J by 9 bases, with 9 bases of the junction left unmatched. Germline CDR1 and CDR2: SEHNR and FQNEAQ (reference sequence). The CDR3 DNA sequence: TGTGCCAGCAGCTCTTGGACTAGCGGGAGTCGGACTGAGCAGTTCTTC. The encoded protein is CASSSWTSGSRTEQFF.

The chain combines TRBV20-1 with TRBJ2-1; no reliable D call. The CDR3 is 11 amino acids. V shed 5 bases and J shed 5 bases, with 7 bases lying between them. The germline V gene has CDR1 DFQATT and CDR2 SNEGSKA (reference sequence). The CDR3 nucleotides are TGCAGTGCTCTCCTTCACAATGAGCAGTTCTTC. This codes for CSALLHNEQFF.

Concerning this clone: The junction does not match germline at one end; this may be a read error. Other DNA sequences within the sample encode an identical CDR3. This sequence joins TRBV6-6 and TRBJ1-6; 7 bases are shared with TRBD1. Germline CDR1 MNHNY, CDR2 SVGAGI (reference sequence). This CDR3 comprises 15 residues. CDR3 protein: CASSYPGQINSPLHF. The CDR3 DNA reads TGTGCCAGCAGTTACCCGGGACAGATCAATTCCCCCCTCCACTTT.

Note on this clone: Mismatch with germline at one junction end may stem from a read error. The identical CDR3 is also encoded by other nucleotide sequences in the sample. J is TRBJ1-6 and V is TRBV5-3; D remains ambiguous. TRBV5-3 counts as an open reading frame of uncertain function. The CDR3 is made up of 14 amino acids. DNA for the CDR3: TGTGCCAGAAGCCGGTTGCCGGGTAATTCCCCCCTCCACTTT. Protein product: CARSRLPGNSPLHF.

The chain couples TRBV20-1 to TRBJ2-7; D uncertain. Trimming took 3 bases from V and 5 from J, leaving 5 bases between them. There are 10 residues in the CDR3. CDR1 is DFQATT, CDR2 SNEGSKA, per germline (reference sequence). The DNA of the CDR3 is TGCAGTGCTAGGAGCCACGAGCAGTACTTC. It is translated as CSARSHEQYF.

The V call is TRBV19, the J call TRBJ2-7, with TRBD1 matching over 7 bases. The CDR3 length is 18 residues. The V gene end was trimmed by 3 bases and the J gene end by 2 bases; junction bases not matched to a gene: 16. Germline assignment: CDR1 LNHDA and CDR2 SQIVND (reference sequence). The CDR3 bases are TGTGCCAGTAGTATTCAGGGGCCAGGGGGTATTAGGGCCTACGAGCAGTACTTC. Protein sequence: CASSIQGPGGIRAYEQYF.

V usage is TRBV7-6 and J usage is TRBJ2-5; TRBD2 is a possible D gene (7 bases). The V gene's germline CDR1 is SGHVS and CDR2 FNYEAQ. The ends were cut back, 2 bases at V and 0 bases at J, with 10 bases in the middle. The CDR3 extends over 15 amino acids. CDR3 DNA: TGTGCCAGCAGCTTAAGCGGGACATACCAAGAGACCCAGTACTTC. It translates to CASSLSGTYQETQYF.

The chain uses TRBV28 and TRBJ2-1; the match to TRBD2 covers 8 bases. CDR3 length: 15 amino acids. CDR1 and CDR2 from the germline V gene are MDHEN and SYDVKM. After removal of 3 bases from V and 8 bases from J, the junction contained 9 bases not matched to a gene. CDR3 bases: TGTGCCAGCAGTTTCTGGGAAAGCGGGAGCTATGAGCAGTTCTTC. Its translation is CASSFWESGSYEQFF.

This clone occurred once. Germline and junction disagree at one end, which may indicate a read error. This rearrangement joins TRBV20-1 to TRBJ2-1; D is unclear. In germline, CDR1 is DFQATT, CDR2 SNEGSKA (reference sequence). CDR3 length equals 9 residues. This CDR3 reads CRAIGEQFF. CDR3 sequence (DNA): TGCAGGGCTATCGGTGAGCAGTTCTTC.